The T cell receptor beta chain described here comes from a study of blood T cell repertoires in COVID-19. For the study at large: The samples span acute and convalescent COVID-19 from the United States, Italy and Spain. In each case, the material was cDNA or gDNA derived from T cells, B-cell-depleted T cells, or PBMCs.

In the source study's methods: The authors estimated nucleated cell counts from reference gene primer amplification. Sequenced by immunoSEQ multiplex PCR; TCRdb stores in-frame clones only, minus some. V and J calls and clone size are given by that table; D and trimming were obtained from the DNA. This sample has approximately 300,000 clones, with roughly 90% found just once. CDR3 length equals 16 residues. Deletions cut 4 bases from V and 4 bases from J, with 19 bases between. Germline-derived CDR1 and CDR2 are MNHEY and SVGAGI. The chain employs TRBV6-5 and TRBJ1-2; D is ambiguous. The TCR was taken from a woman between 50 and 59 years old with active or convalescent COVID-19. Specimen: peripheral blood. CDR3 loop: CASSLTEEGGLYGYTF. The CDR3 bases are TGTGCCAGCAGTTTAACGGAAGAAGGAGGTCTCTATGGCTACACCTTC.